One TCR beta chain is described in this entry. What it binds is unknown. This sample was included in a study of cytomegalovirus exposure and HLA in healthy donors. Study results and limitations: Roughly even sequencing depth across donors was the assumption behind the presence/absence analyses.

Both 60 Vbeta primers and 13 Jbeta primers went into the PCR. Original methodology: Some 80 million unique TCR beta chains, roughly 11 million shared, were counted in a later analysis. Some clones are missing from TCRdb's copy, which holds only in-frame ones; the method was immunoSEQ multiplex PCR. Clonal size and the V and J genes are those of that table, whereas D and trimming came from the DNA. Here the sample spans about 180,000 clones, approximately 84% being singletons. The sequence was collected from a girl between 10 and 17 years old in good health and CMV-seropositive. The material sequenced was PBMCs.

DNA of the CDR3: TGTGCCAGCAGCCGCAGCTCCAGCCCCGGGACAGGGCTTTATGGCTACACCTTC. Encoded protein: CASSRSSSPGTGLYGYTF. The V and J genes are TRBV9 and TRBJ1-2; 9 bases align to TRBD1. Germline V gene data show CDR1 as SGDLS and CDR2 as YYNGEE. V trimming: 4 bases; J trimming: 5 bases; junction bases outside the gene matches: 18. This CDR3 contains 18 residues.